This T cell receptor beta chain was sequenced for a study of T cells in women clearing cervical HPV infection. All participants had a single incident cervical HPV16 infection, and prevalent HPV16 infections were excluded. HPV was found by MY09/MY11 PCR and dot-blot genotyping. Libraries were prepared by immunoSEQ multiplex PCR; TCRdb keeps only in-frame clonotypes and omits some of them. The sample has 15,000 to 20,000 clones; the top ten hold about an eighth. Study-wide results and limits: Cases carried less TRBV6-7 than controls: about 0.1% versus 0.15%.

With regard to this clone: Its antigen remains unknown. The CDR3 end falls 3 residues outside the read, so it is completed with the germline J gene.

V lost 1 base to trimming and J lost 7 bases, with 17 bases between them. This CDR3 contains 15 residues. Germline V lookup: CDR1 GTSNPN, CDR2 SVGIG (reference sequence). The sequencing input was blood buffy coat. This sequence joins TRBV30 and TRBJ2-1; possibly TRBD2 for D (5 bases). This clonotype was sampled from a woman aged 18-69 years with a cervical HPV16 infection that either progressed to CIN3+ or cleared (not recorded which). The CDR3 loop is CAWSGLAGWENEQFF. The part of the CDR3 DNA that was read is TGTGCCTGGAGTGGGCTAGCCGGGTGGGAAAATGAG.